This TCR beta chain appears in the sequencing data of a study of CD8+ T cells in alopecia areata. Study context: The protocol delivered tofacitinib for 6 to 18 months, then withdrew it for 6 months. Broader study findings: Patients shared TCRs less clearly than mice did, possibly owing to HLA.

CDR1 and CDR2 from the germline V gene are MDHEN and SYDVKM. The ends were cut back, 6 bases at V and 1 base at J, with 10 bases in the middle. CDR3 length equals 13 residues. A remark on this clone: Antigen specificity is unknown.

Following RNA extraction, reverse transcription yielded cDNA that acted as the sequencing template. This table comes from immunoSEQ multiplex PCR, and its TCRdb copy is limited to in-frame clones, with some not included. The sample contains 120,000 to 150,000 clones, 45% to 60% of which appear only once. This chain uses TRBV28 with TRBJ2-7, with a tentative D call TRBD1 (6 bases). This receptor was obtained from a human donor with alopecia areata. Sequencing was performed on CD4+ T cells sorted from blood. The CDR3 DNA reads as TGTGCCAGCAGAAGTGGACAGTCCTACGAGCAGTACTTC. Protein sequence: CASRSGQSYEQYF.